The TCR beta chain under discussion was sequenced for a study of monozygotic twins with cystic fibrosis (dated by TCRdb to the early 2020s). At the level of the whole study: Barcoded libraries were prepared from roughly 3 micrograms of fragmented DNA with roughly 16 PCR cycles. On the day blood was drawn, the twins' weight-for-height and FEVPerc (FEV1 disease centile) were ranked against those of the roughly 1,100 cohort participants. The cohort included ten female and six male twin pairs, mostly children and adolescents, aged roughly 2.0 to 40 years with a median of 9.1 years. TCR beta repertoires were compared within and between 16 monozygotic twin pairs with cystic fibrosis so that genetic influence on V and J gene usage could be assessed. Data for three of the twin pairs had previously been reported in another context. Findings and caveats that apply to the study as a whole: V gene usage was most similar to the co-twin in 13 of 16 pairs, and J usage was most similar to the co-twin in 8 of 16 pairs, which suggests genetic constraints. Monozygotic CF twin pairs shared significantly more nucleotide-identical clonotypes within each pair than unrelated CF individuals shared with one another (P = 0.000026, Mann-Whitney). The cohort was small, and no association was found between shared CDR3 numbers and age, concordance or disease severity. Simpson clonality was generally low (median approximately 0.0095), suggesting a naive-dominated repertoire, with higher clonality in the most severely affected patients.

As concerns this clone: The target of this receptor is not known. The sample holds no much larger clone one base away, and base qualities are not on file.

The twin pairs came from the European Cystic Fibrosis Twin and Sibling Study Cohort, a cohort that recruited patients from 150 to 200 CF clinics across 14 European countries. Zygosity and CFTR genotype were verified in-house, with zygosity tested by multiplex PCR of nine short tandem repeat loci. Peripheral blood was taken from each twin, and clinical parameters were recorded on the day of blood sampling. Phenol/chloroform extraction was used to isolate genomic DNA from peripheral blood cells, and the DNA was then kept in TE buffer at 4 degrees C. Following the manufacturer's instructions, TCR beta CDR3 regions were amplified by multiplex PCR with the immunoSEQ immune profiling system. An Illumina NextSeq system was used to carry out the sequencing. Turning to the authors' computational methods: The immunoSEQ Analyzer platform handled processing of the sequence data, and clonality was calculated by taking the square root of Simpson's index of productive rearrangements. Similarity in V and J usage was measured by Jensen-Shannon distance, and OLGA was used to compute CDR3 generation probabilities. The researchers looked up shared CDR3 sequences in the immuneACCESS database (August 2020) and in VDJdb (December 2020). Not all clones reach the TCRdb copy of this immuneACCESS table, which keeps in-frame sequences only. Checked studies attribute under half of the gap to unresolved V genes and leave the rest unexplained. V and J calls and clone size follow that table, whereas D and trimming were derived from the DNA. This sample gives about 15,000 clones in total; roughly 93% of them show up just once. Less than 9.5% of the sample lies in the top ten.

The specimen sequenced was blood. This clonotype was sampled from a girl under 10 years old with cystic fibrosis.

The nucleotide sequence is given as TGTGCCAGCAGTCCCCGCAACAGGGTCCACGGGGAGCTGTTTTTT. It is translated as CASSPRNRVHGELFF. The V and J segments used are TRBV28 and TRBJ2-2; the D gene is perhaps TRBD1, on 6 matching bases. Including cysteine and phenylalanine, the CDR3 has 15 amino acids. The entry retains the CDR3 DNA only, 45 bases that are in frame from base 1. A distance of 17 bases separates the germline ends of V and J, which lose 5 bases and 7 bases respectively. The germline V gene yields MDHEN for CDR1 and SYDVKM for CDR2.